This T cell receptor (beta chain) was documented in a study of blood T cells in healthy people across ages. This CDR3 is built from 16 residues. V lost 8 bases and J lost 0, with 19 bases in between. About this clonotype itself: The antigen is unknown.

Whole-study findings and limits: The unsorted PBMCs prevented any conclusive comparison of naive versus antigen-experienced cells.

Next came a second PCR, run for roughly 6 to 11 cycles, which used a sample-barcoded 5' primer along with a J-beta primer mix. TCRdb analysed the 5' RACE reads with MiXCR anew, one entry per CDR3 protein. The sample lists under 1 million distinct CDR3 sequences; roughly 44% were seen once. The sequence came from a man aged 60 to 69 in good health. The sample taken for sequencing was blood. The gene calls are TRBV12-3 or TRBV12-4 and TRBJ2-5, with D unclear. The CDR3 DNA is TGTGCCAGCGCCCCACCCGGACGGAAGTACCAAGAGACCCAGTACTTC. Protein product: CASAPPGRKYQETQYF.